This T cell receptor (beta chain) was recovered during a study of blood T cell repertoires in COVID-19 (dated by TCRdb to 2020 to 2022). Concerning the study at large: Samples covering the acute and convalescent phases of COVID-19 were provided by collaborators in the United States, Italy and Spain. The sample metadata nearly always contained a de-identified subject ID, COVID-19 status, age in years and sex. The prospective study material was composed of cDNA or gDNA derived from T cells, B-cell-depleted T cells, or PBMCs. The samples were drawn from two sources: the first 160 participants of the ongoing ImmuneRACE study, and 1,200 or so subjects contributed by 6 global collaborators. Subjects who had been exposed to COVID-19, were actively infected with it, or had recovered from it provided the deeply sampled blood TCRbeta repertoires that made up the dataset. A freely available public database, intended as a resource for researchers studying the immune response to SARS-CoV-2, is where the repertoires were released. HLA class I and class II types, where available, came from metadata supplied by the sample provider rather than from assay-based typing. What the study reported, not specific to this receptor: The quantity of clinical and demographic metadata differed by source and by participant and was supplied without curation.

The immunoSEQ Assay, a bias-controlled multiplex PCR, was used to amplify TCRbeta CDR3 regions from genomic DNA. The published analysis was carried out like this. The number of nucleated cells in each sample was estimated from the amplification of reference gene primers within the assay. To quantify the absolute abundance of each unique TCRbeta CDR3 rearrangement, sequence reads were collapsed and filtered. Productive Simpson clonality was computed per sample as the square root of Simpson's diversity index over productive rearrangements. Not all clones reach the TCRdb copy of this immuneACCESS table, which keeps in-frame sequences only. Checked studies attribute under half of the gap to unresolved V genes and leave the rest unexplained. V, J and clone size derive from that table, while D and trimming were established from the DNA sequence. The sample includes some 14,000 clones, with nearly 90% observed a single time. The leading ten clones occupy more than 20% of the sample.

A note on this clone: It lacks a known antigen. The input lacks base qualities; no much larger clone sits a single base away.

Each collaborating institution followed its own protocols to collect whole blood in K2EDTA tubes. Collaborator samples were shipped for TCRbeta analysis as frozen whole blood, isolated PBMCs, or DNA extracted from either sample type. Including cysteine and phenylalanine, the CDR3 has 16 amino acids. The entry retains the CDR3 DNA only, 48 bases that are in frame from base 1. V is cut back by 0 bases and J by 3 bases, with 7 bases in the junction unmatched. CDR1 MGHRA and CDR2 YSYEKL were looked up in the germline V gene. The sequence was collected from a human donor with active COVID-19. The donor label of this sample is uncertain. Sequencing input: peripheral blood. The rearranged segments are TRBV4-1 and TRBJ2-7; a stretch of 8 junction bases matches TRBD2. CDR3 reads: CASSQDSSGGSYEQYF. The nucleotides read TGCGCCAGCAGCCAAGATTCCAGCGGGGGTAGCTACGAGCAGTACTTC.